These 30 T cell receptor beta chains came from one sample sequenced in a study of blood T cell repertoires in COVID-19. Method: immunoSEQ multiplex PCR; TCRdb's copy keeps in-frame clones and lacks some. The sample consists of 200,000 to 250,000 clones, about four fifths of them appearing once. Sequencing was carried out using PBMCs or T cells enriched from blood (not recorded which). The receptors here all came from a woman in her thirties or forties who had recovered from COVID-19.

The chain has TRBV7-9 and TRBJ1-2; a possible D gene is TRBD1 (6 bases). The CDR3 is made up of 17 amino acids. The germline V and J ends were trimmed by 5 bases and 0 bases, with 19 bases remaining between them. Germline assignment: CDR1 SEHNR and CDR2 FQNEAQ (reference sequence). The CDR3 is CASSQPGGRLANYGYTF. The CDR3 DNA sequence: TGTGCCAGCAGCCAGCCCGGGGGGCGGTTAGCTAACTATGGCTACACCTTC.

In this sample, this clone turned up once. The chain uses TRBV6-5 and TRBJ2-7; 11 nucleotides align to TRBD1. Germline V gene sequence: CDR1 MNHEY, CDR2 SVGAGI. The junction had 5 bases not matched to a gene; V was cut back by 4 bases and J by 3 bases. The CDR3 runs to 15 residues. The CDR3 sequence is CASSSRDRGIYEQYV. CDR3 DNA sequence: TGTGCCAGCAGTTCCCGGGACAGGGGGATCTACGAGCAGTACGTC.

CDR3 amino acids: CASSQTGLGGYTF. The CDR3 nucleotides are TGTGCCAGCAGCCAGACAGGGCTCGGAGGCTACACCTTC. The chain has TRBV3-1 (or the pseudogene TRBV3-2) and TRBJ1-2; 7 bases match TRBD1. The CDR3 has 13 residues. The trim removed 3 bases at V and 8 bases at J, leaving 6 bases unmatched. Germline CDR1 and CDR2: LGHDT and YNNKEL (reference sequence).

The chain recombines TRBV9 with TRBJ2-3; 7 bases are shared with TRBD2. Trimming at V came to 0 bases and at J to 6 bases, leaving 10 bases not matched to a gene. Germline V gives CDR1 SGDLS, CDR2 YYNGEE. The CDR3 is 16 amino acids. The CDR3 DNA follows: TGTGCCAGCAGCGTAGGGGATAGCGGGTATTGGGATACGCAGTATTTT. Residues: CASSVGDSGYWDTQYF.

The rearrangement links TRBV7-8 to TRBJ1-1; 7 bases line up with TRBD1. Germline-derived CDR1 and CDR2 are SGHVS and FQNEAQ. V was pared by 5 bases and J by 2 bases, with 5 bases of the junction left unmatched. The CDR3 runs 14 residues. The CDR3 region has the DNA TGTGCCAGCAGCCCAGGGGGAGTCAACACTGAAGCTTTCTTT. This gives the protein CASSPGGVNTEAFF.

The table lists this clone with a count of one. V is TRBV11-3 and J is TRBJ1-1, with D unclear. Trimming left V 4 bases short and J 2 bases short, with 23 bases between. The CDR3 extends over 18 amino acids. CDR1 is SGHNT, CDR2 YENEEA, per germline. The CDR3 DNA is TGTGCCAGCAGCTCCCCGGGGATGGATGGTGGGCTTAACACTGAAGCTTTCTTT. It codes for CASSSPGMDGGLNTEAFF.

This clone rates as large (0.1 to 1%). The V and J genes are TRBV19 and TRBJ2-2; D ambiguous. The CDR3 is 15 residues long. Per the germline V gene, CDR1 is LNHDA and CDR2 is SQIVND (reference sequence). Trimming left V 3 bases short and J 3 bases short, with 11 bases between. DNA of the CDR3: TGTGCCAGTAGTATCTGGGCACAACACACCGGGGAGCTGTTTTTT. It translates to CASSIWAQHTGELFF.

V usage is TRBV27 and J usage is TRBJ2-5; 9 nucleotides align to TRBD2. CDR3 length: 16 amino acids. Germline V gene sequence: CDR1 MNHEY, CDR2 SMNVEV (reference sequence). V lost 0 bases to trimming and J lost 5 bases; unmatched junction nucleotides: 7. The CDR3 DNA reads as TGTGCCAGCAGTTTATCCGGCGGGAGGGCCTCGGAGACCCAGTACTTC. This sequence encodes CASSLSGGRASETQYF.

This clone was seen just once. The chain combines TRBV24-1 with TRBJ2-5, with 10 bases that match TRBD2. V lost 9 bases to trimming and J lost 0 bases; unmatched junction nucleotides: 9. Per the germline V gene, CDR1 is KGHDR and CDR2 is SFDVKD. The CDR3 is 16 amino acids. The CDR3 DNA reads TGTGCCACCTCGACCGGACTAGCGGATCACCAAGAGACCCAGTACTTC. As protein: CATSTGLADHQETQYF.

The J gene is TRBJ1-2, the V gene TRBV6-2 or TRBV6-3; D might be TRBD1 (6 bases). Per the germline V gene, CDR1 is MNHEY and CDR2 is SVGEGT. V was pared by 7 bases and J by 7 bases, with 16 bases between. CDR3 length equals 13 residues. The CDR3 is CASTPAGAPGYTF. Here the CDR3 DNA reads TGTGCCAGCACCCCGGCGGGGGCGCCTGGCTACACCTTC.

Turning to this clone: Other DNA sequences within the sample encode an identical CDR3. The chain couples TRBV18 to TRBJ1-5; maybe TRBD1 (6 bases). This CDR3 has 14 amino acids. Trimming took 5 bases from V and 4 from J, leaving 12 bases between them. CDR1 KGHSH and CDR2 LQKENI come from the germline V gene. The CDR3 here is CASSGQGRNQPQHF. The DNA of the CDR3 is TGTGCCAGCTCAGGCCAGGGGAGAAATCAGCCCCAGCATTTT.

As to this clone: A much larger clone differs from this one at a single base, so this may be a read error. The chain recombines TRBV5-4 with TRBJ2-2; no clear D gene. The length of the CDR3 is 12 residues. Trimming cost V 3 bases and J 3 bases, with 3 bases left between them. CDR1 SGHNT and CDR2 YYREEE come from the germline V gene (reference sequence). The DNA of the CDR3 is TGTGCCAGCAGCTCTGACACCGGGGAGCTGTTTTTT. Protein sequence: CASSSDTGELFF.

The rearrangement uses TRBV4-1 and TRBJ2-1, with TRBD2 identical over 11 bases. This CDR3 has 16 amino acids. Trimming removed 3 bases from V and 9 bases from J; junction bases left unmatched: 10. CDR1 is MGHRA, CDR2 YSYEKL, per germline. The DNA for the CDR3 is TGCGCCAGCAGCCACCCAATAGCGGGAGGGCCCTCTGAGCAGTTCTTC. This encodes CASSHPIAGGPSEQFF.

The rearrangement links TRBV5-1 to TRBJ2-7; TRBD1 matches 9 bases. CDR1 and CDR2 (germline): SGHRS, YFSETQ. The CDR3 extends over 15 amino acids. The ends lost 1 base at V and 9 bases at J; junction bases unmatched: 11. The CDR3 DNA is TGCGCCAGCAGCTTGCAACCGGGACAGGGACTGGGGCAGTACTTC. This gives the protein CASSLQPGQGLGQYF.

This clone has a count of ten or more. The chain is built from TRBV6-2 or TRBV6-3 and TRBJ2-2; TRBD2 matches 7 bases. The V and J ends lost 5 bases and 6 bases, in that order; junction bases with no gene match: 6. Germline V gene data show CDR1 as MNHEY and CDR2 as SVGEGT. The CDR3 is made up of 14 amino acids. The CDR3 sequence is CASSGGRGAGELFF. The CDR3 nucleotides read TGTGCCAGCAGTGGAGGGAGGGGAGCCGGGGAGCTGTTTTTT.

This clone was found once. V gene TRBV7-2 combines with J gene TRBJ1-3; 8 bases fit TRBD1. Losses at the gene ends were 5 bases for V and 2 bases for J; bases not matched to a gene: 5. This CDR3 has 15 residues. CDR1 and CDR2 from the germline V gene are SGHTA and FQGNSA. CDR3 DNA sequence: TGTGCCAGCAGCGCCGACAGGGGACCTGGAAACACCATATATTTT. Translated: CASSADRGPGNTIYF.

The rearrangement links TRBV28 to TRBJ2-7, with 8 nucleotides matching TRBD2. There are 14 residues in the CDR3. The J segment lost 2 bases and the V segment lost 5 bases, leaving 5 bases of the junction unmatched. Germline CDR1 is MDHEN and CDR2 is SYDVKM. CDR3 in DNA: TGTGCCAGCAGTCCGGGACTAGGGACCTACGAGCAGTACTTC. This codes for CASSPGLGTYEQYF.

The chain joins TRBV18 to TRBJ1-1; 7 bases align to TRBD1. Per the germline V gene, CDR1 is KGHSH and CDR2 is LQKENI. Trimming at V came to 2 bases and at J to 1 base, leaving 4 bases not matched to a gene. The CDR3 sequence is 15 residues long. Written as DNA, the CDR3 is TGTGCCAGCTCACCATCCGGGACAGCGAACACTGAAGCTTTCTTT. Its protein product is CASSPSGTANTEAFF.

This chain uses TRBV19 with TRBJ2-2, with D perhaps TRBD2 (6 bases). Germline V gene sequence: CDR1 LNHDA, CDR2 SQIVND (reference sequence). This CDR3 region has 16 residues. V shed 3 bases and J shed 5 bases, with 16 bases lying between them. The chain's CDR3 is CASSITWDFPTGELFF. CDR3 coding DNA: TGTGCCAGTAGTATCACATGGGACTTCCCTACCGGGGAGCTGTTTTTT.

This chain connects TRBV11-2 to TRBJ2-5; 11 bases line up with TRBD2. CDR3 length: 15 residues. V trimming: 6 bases; J trimming: 5 bases; junction bases outside the gene matches: 8. Germline CDR1 reads SGHAT; CDR2 reads FQNNGV. CDR3 amino acids: CASRAGLAGRETQYF. The CDR3 DNA reads TGTGCCAGCAGAGCCGGACTAGCGGGTCGGGAGACCCAGTACTTC.

In this sample, this clone turned up once. V usage is TRBV10-1 and J usage is TRBJ1-2, with TRBD1 as a possible D gene (6 bases). Trimming pared 0 bases from V and 7 bases from J, leaving 15 bases between. Germline V gene lookup returns CDR1 WNHNN and CDR2 SYGVQD (reference sequence). The CDR3 covers 15 residues. CDR3 region: CASSESTGTLAGYTF. In nucleotides, the CDR3 is TGCGCCAGCAGTGAGTCGACCGGGACACTCGCTGGCTACACCTTC.

This clone showed up just a few times. This sequence joins TRBV18 and TRBJ1-1; D is ambiguous. Trimming left V 9 bases short and J 3 bases short, with 14 bases between. The CDR3 sequence is 13 residues long. Looked up from germline, CDR1 is KGHSH and CDR2 is LQKENI. CDR3 loop: CASLGGMHTEAFF. The CDR3 bases are TGTGCCAGTCTAGGAGGTATGCACACTGAAGCTTTCTTT.

The table lists this clone with a count of one. The chain links TRBV14 to TRBJ2-1, with 12 bases matching TRBD2. This CDR3 spans 15 amino acids. V lost 4 bases and J lost 2; bases outside the gene matches: 0. Germline CDR1 reads SGHDN; CDR2 reads FVKESK. As DNA, the CDR3 is TGTGCCAGCAGCCGGACTAGCGGGACCTACAATGAGCAGTTCTTC. Protein product: CASSRTSGTYNEQFF.

The chain combines TRBV19 with TRBJ1-6, with D hard to call. The CDR3 has 15 amino acids. Trimming pared 3 bases from V and 8 bases from J, leaving 14 bases between. The germline V gene encodes CDR1 LNHDA and CDR2 SQIVND (reference sequence). The CDR3 spells CASSMSLVSDSPLHF. CDR3 coding DNA: TGTGCCAGTAGTATGTCATTAGTTAGCGATTCACCCCTCCACTTT.

This sequence joins TRBV27 and TRBJ1-6, with a tentative D call TRBD1 (5 bases). V lost 5 bases, J lost 8 bases, and 22 bases lay in between. The CDR3 is 17 residues long. Germline V CDR1 and CDR2: MNHEY, SMNVEV (reference sequence). The CDR3 spells CASSPTPGGGLYSPLHF. In DNA form, the CDR3 reads TGTGCCAGCAGTCCTACTCCGGGGGGAGGGCTATATTCACCCCTCCACTTT.

The chain recombines TRBV20-1 with TRBJ1-1, with 8 nucleotides matching TRBD1. The germline V gene encodes CDR1 DFQATT and CDR2 SNEGSKA (reference sequence). J gave up 5 bases and V 3 bases, and 8 bases lay outside the gene matches. CDR3 length: 14 residues. The DNA of the CDR3 is TGCAGTGCTAGTCCTCAGGGGGCTGTTACTGAAGCTTTCTTT. This gives the protein CSASPQGAVTEAFF.

The gene calls are TRBV6-5 and TRBJ2-3, with 7 nucleotides matching TRBD2. Per germline, CDR1 MNHEY and CDR2 SVGAGI. This CDR3 region has 16 residues. With 0 bases clipped from V and 8 bases from J, the junction kept 11 bases outside the gene matches. The CDR3 is CASSYSTSAGLVTQYF. DNA for the CDR3: TGTGCCAGCAGTTACTCTACTAGCGCGGGTTTAGTTACGCAGTATTTT.

The CDR3 bases are TGTGCCAGCACTGGGAGAACCACAGATACGCAGTATTTT. The encoded protein is CASTGRTTDTQYF. The J gene is TRBJ2-3, the V gene TRBV5-4; a weak D match, TRBD2 (5 bases). This CDR3 is built from 13 residues. CDR1 is SGHNT, CDR2 YYREEE, per germline (reference sequence). Trimming cost V 6 bases and J 2 bases, with 10 bases left between them.

The chain is built from TRBV10-1 and TRBJ2-2, with TRBD2 as a possible D gene (6 bases). With 3 bases removed from V and 7 bases from J, the gap between germline ends came to 9 bases. The CDR3 has 13 residues. Germline values: CDR1 WNHNN, CDR2 SYGVQD (reference sequence). The CDR3 here is CASSETSLGELFF. CDR3 sequence (DNA): TGCGCCAGCAGTGAAACTAGCCTCGGGGAGCTGTTTTTT.

The CDR3 reads CASSSTISNQPQHF. The CDR3 DNA is TGTGCCAGCAGTTCGACTATTAGCAATCAGCCCCAGCATTTT. The chain combines TRBV6-2 or TRBV6-3 with TRBJ1-5; no definite D call. V gave up 4 bases and J gave up 0 bases, with 7 bases separating them. From germline, CDR1 is MNHEY and CDR2 SVGEGT. This CDR3 region has 14 residues.